Each of the 20 T cell receptor beta chains below was sequenced from the same sample in a study of T cell changes during pregnancy in multiple sclerosis. Measured with immunoSEQ multiplex PCR; TCRdb has only the in-frame clones, and not every one. Of about 85,000 clones listed, roughly 92% are singletons. Source: peripheral blood, taken in the first trimester of pregnancy. These receptors were obtained from a female donor with multiple sclerosis, enrolled in a pregnancy study.

J is TRBJ2-1 and V is TRBV18, with 9 bases identical to TRBD2. J gave up 12 bases and V 2 bases, and 17 bases lay outside the gene matches. The CDR3 has 17 residues. Per germline, CDR1 KGHSH and CDR2 LQKENI. The CDR3 loop is CASSPTGREGLRQRQFF. CDR3 DNA sequence: TGTGCCAGCTCACCAACCGGGCGGGAGGGCCTTCGACAGAGGCAGTTCTTC.

The chain has TRBV2 and TRBJ2-1; the D gene is possibly TRBD2 (5 bases). Trimming removed 2 bases at V and 10 bases at J, with 18 bases between. This CDR3 contains 15 residues. CDR1 SNHLY and CDR2 FYNNEI come from the germline V gene. This CDR3 is CASSELASTITEQFF. The CDR3 DNA sequence: TGTGCCAGCAGTGAATTAGCGTCCACTATCACGGAGCAGTTCTTC.

The V call is TRBV9, the J call TRBJ1-2; the match to TRBD1 covers 7 bases. Germline trimming cut 4 bases from V and 8 bases from J; bases unmatched to any gene: 11. CDR1 and CDR2 (germline): SGDLS, YYNGEE. The CDR3 consists of 14 residues. CDR3 in DNA: TGTGCCAGCAGCACCGCGGACAGGTCGAGAGGCTACACCTTC. It is translated as CASSTADRSRGYTF.

The chain carries TRBV6-1 and TRBJ2-5, with 8 bases aligning to TRBD2. The CDR3 loop spans 17 amino acids. The germline gives CDR1 MNHNS, CDR2 SASEGT. V lost 2 bases and J lost 1; bases outside the gene matches: 9. CDR3 coding DNA: TGTGCCAGCAGTGAATGGCGGGGGGCGTTTACCCAAGAGACCCAGTACTTC. It is translated as CASSEWRGAFTQETQYF.

Remarks on this clone: This CDR3 is also generated by other DNA sequences in the sample. The CDR3 DNA is TGTGCCAGCAGGACAGGGGTCACCTACGAGCAGTACTTC. This codes for CASRTGVTYEQYF. The chain links TRBV2 to TRBJ2-7, with 8 bases that match TRBD1. After removal of 6 bases from V and 2 bases from J, the junction contained 3 bases not matched to a gene. The CDR3 is 13 amino acids. The V gene's germline CDR1 is SNHLY and CDR2 FYNNEI.

V and J are TRBV19 and TRBJ1-1; TRBD1 matches 9 bases. This CDR3 spans 15 amino acids. Per germline, CDR1 LNHDA and CDR2 SQIVND (reference sequence). After removal of 3 bases from V and 4 bases from J, the junction contained 6 bases not matched to a gene. CDR3 in DNA: TGTGCCAGTAGTATTGGGACAGGGAAGAGCACTGAAGCTTTCTTT. It translates to CASSIGTGKSTEAFF.

The rearrangement joins TRBV5-1 to TRBJ1-5; the D gene is possibly TRBD1 (5 bases). In germline, CDR1 is SGHRS, CDR2 YFSETQ. There are 17 residues in the CDR3. Between the trimmed V and J ends, which lost 0 bases and 2 bases, there was a span of 15 bases. CDR3 residues: CASSLVPREKGNQPQHF. CDR3 bases: TGCGCCAGCAGCTTGGTACCCAGGGAAAAAGGCAATCAGCCCCAGCATTTT.

The chain combines TRBV11-1 with TRBJ2-7; 9 positions match TRBD1. V was clipped by 3 bases and J by 2 bases; unmatched bases: 5. This CDR3 spans 15 amino acids. CDR1 is SGHAT, CDR2 FQDESV, per germline (reference sequence). Here the CDR3 reads CASSFQGTGTYEQYF. Here the CDR3 DNA reads TGTGCCAGCAGCTTTCAGGGGACAGGGACCTACGAGCAGTACTTC. The full variable domain, with the rest looked up from reference TRBV11-1 and TRBJ2-7, is EAEVAQSPRYKITEKSQAVAFWCDPISGHATLYWYRQILGQGPELLVQFQDESVVDDSQLPKDRFSAERLKGVDSTLKIQPAELGDSAMYLCASSFQGTGTYEQYFGPGTRLTVT.

The chain couples TRBV11-2 to TRBJ2-1, with 9 bases matching TRBD1. J gave up 6 bases and V 5 bases, and 5 bases lay outside the gene matches. CDR1 and CDR2 (germline): SGHAT, FQNNGV. The CDR3 loop spans 14 amino acids. The CDR3 nucleotides read TGTGCCAGCAGCCGAAGGACAGGGGTCAATGAGCAGTTCTTC. It codes for CASSRRTGVNEQFF. The entire variable domain, with the rest obtained from reference TRBV11-2 and TRBJ2-1, is as follows: EAGVAQSPRYKIIEKRQSVAFWCNPISGHATLYWYQQILGQGPKLLIQFQNNGVVDDSQLPKDRFSAERLKGVDSTLKIQPAKLEDSAVYLCASSRRTGVNEQFFGPGTRLTVL.

V is TRBV30 and J is TRBJ2-7, with TRBD1 matching 8 bases. V trimming: 5 bases; J trimming: 2 bases; junction bases outside the gene matches: 5. This CDR3 is built from 13 residues. Germline CDR1 is GTSNPN and CDR2 is SVGIG (reference sequence). The CDR3 coding sequence is TGTGCCTGGGCGAGGACAGGGCCCTACGAGCAGTACTTC. It codes for CAWARTGPYEQYF.

The rearrangement links TRBV13 to TRBJ2-7, with D possibly TRBD2 on 5 matching bases. There are 12 residues in the CDR3. The V gene's germline CDR1 is PRHDT and CDR2 FYEKMQ (reference sequence). V was trimmed by 5 bases and J by 4 bases, leaving 9 bases between them. CDR3 region: CASSQTRYEQYF. The CDR3 DNA reads TGTGCCAGCAGCCAAACTAGATACGAGCAGTACTTC.

The chain couples TRBV4-1 to TRBJ1-4; possibly TRBD1 for D (6 bases). The germline CDR1 and CDR2 sequences are MGHRA and YSYEKL. Trimming shortened V by 1 base and J by 5 bases, and 11 bases separated the two germline ends. This CDR3 comprises 15 residues. CDR3 sequence (DNA): TGCGCCAGCAGCCAAGGGGGGCTGCGGAATGAAAAACTGTTTTTT. Protein product: CASSQGGLRNEKLFF.

The J gene is TRBJ2-1, the V gene TRBV5-1, with 7 bases aligning to TRBD2. Germline values: CDR1 SGHRS, CDR2 YFSETQ. The V segment lost 4 bases and the J segment 6 bases; nucleotides outside the gene matches: 4. CDR3 size: 13 residues. CDR3 amino acids: CASSASSGNEQFF. The CDR3 region has the DNA TGCGCCAGCAGCGCCTCTAGCGGCAATGAGCAGTTCTTC. Full variable domain (remainder filled in from reference TRBV5-1 and TRBJ2-1): KAGVTQTPRYLIKTRGQQVTLSCSPISGHRSVSWYQQTPGQGLQFLFEYFSETQRNKGNFPGRFSGRQFSNSRSEMNVSTLELGDSALYLCASSASSGNEQFFGPGTRLTVL.

This chain connects TRBV28 to TRBJ1-5, with D uncertain. The length of the CDR3 is 11 residues. V was pared by 6 bases and J by 11 bases, with 11 bases between. Germline V gives CDR1 MDHEN, CDR2 SYDVKM. The CDR3 spells CASSPQSTQHF. The DNA of the CDR3 is TGTGCCAGCAGCCCTCAGTCGACCCAGCATTTT.

The chain has TRBV18 and TRBJ2-7, with D tentatively TRBD1 (6 bases). CDR1 and CDR2 from the germline V gene are KGHSH and LQKENI. V gave up 1 base and J gave up 7 bases, with 14 bases separating them. The CDR3 consists of 14 residues. The CDR3 is CASSPLSGAEEQYF. In DNA, the CDR3 is TGTGCCAGCTCACCACTCTCAGGGGCCGAAGAGCAGTACTTC.

A remark on this clone: The conserved final phenylalanine or tryptophan is absent from the CDR3, which likely points to a read error. The DNA is omitted, as the CDR3 cannot be located on it reliably, and the CDR3 follows TCRdb's listing. V is TRBV29-1 and J is TRBJ1-2; whether TRBD1, the table's D call, matches the DNA was not checked. The germline CDR1 and CDR2 sequences are SQVTM and ANQGSEA. The CDR3 is made up of 12 amino acids, end residues included. This CDR3 is CSVDGARGAPLA.

This chain links TRBV21-1 with TRBJ2-1; no check of the table's D call, TRBD1, against the DNA was made. TRBV21-1 constitutes a pseudogene. This CDR3 has 15 amino acids. In DNA form, the CDR3 reads TGTGCCAGCAGCACAAACAGGGGTTCCTACAATGAGCAGTTCTTC. It yields the protein CASSTNRGSYNEQFF.

This chain links TRBV7-9 with TRBJ2-5; 7 bases match TRBD1. J gave up 0 bases and V 5 bases, and 9 bases lay outside the gene matches. CDR3 length equals 16 residues. CDR1 and CDR2 (germline): SEHNR, FQNEAQ (reference sequence). This CDR3 reads CASSGALGQYQETQYF. The CDR3 coding sequence is TGTGCCAGCAGCGGGGCTCTGGGACAGTACCAAGAGACCCAGTACTTC. The entire variable domain, with the rest obtained from reference TRBV7-9 and TRBJ2-5, is as follows: DTGVSQNPRHKITKRGQNVTFRCDPISEHNRLYWYRQTLGQGPEFLTYFQNEAQLEKSRLLSDRFSAERPKGSFSTLEIQRTEQGDSAMYLCASSGALGQYQETQYFGPGTRLLVL.

This chain joins TRBV30 and TRBJ1-2, with 12 nucleotides matching TRBD1. Germline trimming cut 4 bases from V and 7 bases from J; bases unmatched to any gene: 4. The CDR3 has 13 amino acids. Per the germline V gene, CDR1 is GTSNPN and CDR2 is SVGIG (reference sequence). CDR3 nucleotide sequence: TGTGCCTGGACCGGGACAGGGGGCCTTGGCTACACCTTC. Encoded protein: CAWTGTGGLGYTF. Complete variable domain (other parts from reference TRBV30 and TRBJ1-2): SQTIHQWPATLVQPVGSPLSLECTVEGTSNPNLYWYRQAAGRGLQLLFYSVGIGQISSEVPQNLSASRPQDRQFILSSKKLLLSDSGFYLCAWTGTGGLGYTFGSGTRLTVV.

This clone was counted a few times. V is TRBV7-3 and J is TRBJ1-5; D is uncertain. The germline V gene has CDR1 SGHTA and CDR2 FQGTGA. The CDR3 has 12 amino acids. Trimming removed 4 bases at V and 5 bases at J, with 6 bases between. The CDR3 is CASSSPDQPQHF. CDR3 nucleotides: TGTGCCAGCAGCTCCCCGGATCAGCCCCAGCATTTT.